This T cell receptor (beta chain) is from a study of blood T cell repertoires in COVID-19. This clone was recorded once. The CDR3 has 13 residues. Trimming left V 6 bases short and J 8 bases short, with 13 bases between. Enrollees, about 18 to 95 years old, lived in 20 to 25 US areas. Participants' own reports of clinical history determined their cohort assignment. In the study's own analysis: Quantification of nucleated cells was approximated via reference gene primer amplification. Profiled with immunoSEQ multiplex PCR; TCRdb holds only in-frame clones, not every one. D and trimming were read from the DNA, whereas the V and J calls and clone size are those reported in that table. The sample lists 300,000 to 400,000 clones, around 85% occurring once.

Sequencing was done on a sample of PBMCs or T cells enriched from blood (not recorded which). The origin of this receptor is a woman between 35 and 50 years old with acute COVID-19. The genes are TRBV12-3 or TRBV12-4 and TRBJ1-4, with D maybe TRBD1 (5 bases). DNA of the CDR3: TGTGCCAGCAGCCAGGGCAATAGGGAAAAACTGTTTTTT. Translating gives CASSQGNREKLFF.